Below are 29 T cell receptor beta chains sequenced from a single sample in a study of blood T cell repertoires in COVID-19. The table came from immunoSEQ multiplex PCR; TCRdb's copy has only in-frame clones and leaves some out. The sample holds over 95,000 clones, 80% to 90% seen once. Sequenced material: peripheral blood. These receptors all come from a man between 35 and 55 years old with acute or convalescent COVID-19.

The chain couples TRBV27 to TRBJ2-1; 13 bases line up with TRBD2. Germline assignment: CDR1 MNHEY and CDR2 SMNVEV (reference sequence). Unmatched junction bases numbered 6, after V lost 5 bases and J lost 8 bases. This CDR3 is built from 15 residues. The CDR3 DNA reads TGTGCCAGCAGTCATACTAGCGGGGGGGCCCATGAGCAGTTCTTC. Its protein product is CASSHTSGGAHEQFF.

V and J are TRBV1 and TRBJ2-3; no check of the table's D call, TRBD2, against the DNA was made. TRBV1 is a documented pseudogene. The CDR3 runs 12 residues. The CDR3, as DNA: TGCACCAGCAGCCAAGTTATAGATACGCAGTATTTT. Its protein product is CTSSQVIDTQYF.

This chain connects TRBV4-1 to TRBJ2-7, with 11 positions matching TRBD1. This CDR3 is 15 amino acids long. Losses at the gene ends were 4 bases for V and 2 bases for J; bases not matched to a gene: 4. Germline CDR1 and CDR2: MGHRA and YSYEKL. The CDR3 sequence: CASSPGQGAPYEQYF. The CDR3 nucleotides are TGCGCCAGCAGCCCCGGACAGGGGGCCCCCTACGAGCAGTACTTC.

The chain joins TRBV12-5 to TRBJ1-4, with D uncertain. The V and J ends lost 0 bases and 3 bases respectively, with 11 bases between them. The V gene's germline CDR1 is LGHNT and CDR2 FRNRAP. This CDR3 has 16 amino acids. The CDR3 is CASGLVIGRANEKLFF. CDR3 DNA: TGTGCTAGTGGTTTGGTAATAGGGAGGGCTAATGAAAAACTGTTTTTT. The full variable domain, completed using reference TRBV12-5 and TRBJ1-4, is DARVTQTPRHKVTEMGQEVTMRCQPILGHNTVFWYRQTMMQGLELLAYFRNRAPLDDSGMPKDRFSAEMPDATLATLKIQPSEPRDSAVYFCASGLVIGRANEKLFFGSGTQLSVL.

The chain recombines TRBV7-8 with TRBJ1-4; D is ambiguous. CDR3 length: 16 residues. CDR1 and CDR2 from the germline V gene are SGHVS and FQNEAQ. Deletions cut 4 bases from V and 0 bases from J, with 12 bases between. As DNA, the CDR3 is TGTGCCAGCAGCTCGCGGGCGGCAGCAACTAATGAAAAACTGTTTTTT. Its translation: CASSSRAAATNEKLFF.

This clone has only one observation. V usage is TRBV30 and J usage is TRBJ1-5; the D gene is possibly TRBD1 (5 bases). Germline V CDR1 and CDR2: GTSNPN, SVGIG (reference sequence). V lost 4 bases to trimming and J lost 3 bases, with 16 bases between them. This CDR3 is built from 15 residues. This chain's CDR3 is CAWTTGGGINQPQHF. In nucleotides, the CDR3 is TGTGCCTGGACCACCGGGGGTGGAATCAATCAGCCCCAGCATTTT.

The J gene is TRBJ1-5, the V gene TRBV27; TRBD1 might be the D (6 bases). V was trimmed by 4 bases and J by 7 bases, leaving 14 bases between them. The CDR3 length is 14 residues. CDR1 is MNHEY and CDR2 is SMNVEV in the germline V gene (reference sequence). The DNA of the CDR3 is TGTGCCAGCAGTTCCAGGGGCGCTGGACAGCCCCAGCATTTT. Protein: CASSSRGAGQPQHF.

This clone has only one observation. V is TRBV30 and J is TRBJ1-4; 9 positions agree with TRBD1. V lost 0 bases to trimming and J lost 5 bases; unmatched junction nucleotides: 7. This CDR3 region has 16 residues. Germline CDR1 is GTSNPN and CDR2 is SVGIG (reference sequence). The CDR3 region has the DNA TGTGCCTGGAGTGTACCCCGGGACAGGGTAAATGAAAAACTGTTTTTT. Its protein product is CAWSVPRDRVNEKLFF.

The J gene is TRBJ1-4, the V gene TRBV7-8; 9 bases are a match to TRBD1. This CDR3 has 14 residues. The V gene end was trimmed by 5 bases and the J gene end by 5 bases; junction bases not matched to a gene: 3. The germline CDR1 and CDR2 sequences are SGHVS and FQNEAQ. The CDR3 reads CASSVDRGNEKLFF. The CDR3 nucleotides are TGTGCCAGCAGCGTGGACAGGGGAAATGAAAAACTGTTTTTT.

The chain couples TRBV7-2 to TRBJ2-7; 9 nucleotides line up with TRBD2. Germline V gene lookup returns CDR1 SGHTA and CDR2 FQGNSA. The ends lost 1 base at V and 7 bases at J; junction bases unmatched: 2. The length of the CDR3 is 13 residues. CDR3 sequence: CASSLVAGGEQYF. DNA of the CDR3: TGTGCCAGCAGCTTAGTCGCGGGGGGGGAGCAGTACTTC.

The chain joins TRBV18 to TRBJ1-4, with unresolved D. The CDR3 is 14 amino acids. Trimming cost V 0 bases and J 8 bases, with 10 bases left between them. In germline, CDR1 is KGHSH, CDR2 LQKENI. This CDR3 reads CASSPPNSIEKLFF. The CDR3 nucleotides read TGTGCCAGCTCACCACCGAACAGTATAGAAAAACTGTTTTTT. Supplemented by reference TRBV18 and TRBJ1-4, the full variable domain reads NAGVMQNPRHLVRRRGQEARLRCSPMKGHSHVYWYRQLPEEGLKFMVYLQKENIIDESGMPKERFSAEFPKEGPSILRIQQVVRGDSAAYFCASSPPNSIEKLFFGSGTQLSVL.

This chain joins TRBV6-5 and TRBJ2-2; a weak D match, TRBD2 (5 bases). In germline, CDR1 is MNHEY, CDR2 SVGAGI. The length of the CDR3 is 13 residues. Trimming took 5 bases from V and 8 from J, leaving 12 bases between them. The CDR3 sequence: CASSPGLVGELFF. Here the CDR3 DNA reads TGTGCCAGCAGTCCAGGACTTGTGGGGGAGCTGTTTTTT.

This sequence joins TRBV5-1 and TRBJ2-1, with D unresolved. The ends were cut back, 0 bases at V and 6 bases at J, with 10 bases in the middle. Germline V CDR1 and CDR2: SGHRS, YFSETQ. This CDR3 is 14 amino acids long. The chain's CDR3 is CASSLVSGSNEQFF. The CDR3 region has the DNA TGCGCCAGCAGCTTGGTGTCAGGAAGCAATGAGCAGTTCTTC.

This clone was counted a few times. J is TRBJ1-5 and V is TRBV6-1; no reliable D call. Germline CDR1 and CDR2: MNHNS and SASEGT. With 0 bases removed from V and 0 bases from J, the gap between germline ends came to 6 bases. This CDR3 comprises 15 residues. The CDR3 reads CASSEARYSNQPQHF. Here the CDR3 DNA reads TGTGCCAGCAGTGAAGCTCGGTATAGCAATCAGCCCCAGCATTTT.

This CDR3 is CASSWRRRETQYF. CDR3 bases: TGTGCCAGCAGCTGGCGTCGGAGGGAGACCCAGTACTTC. This sequence joins TRBV7-2 and TRBJ2-5, with D maybe TRBD2 (5 bases). The CDR3 has 13 amino acids. Germline V lookup: CDR1 SGHTA, CDR2 FQGNSA. Trimming shortened V by 4 bases and J by 5 bases, and 11 bases separated the two germline ends.

This chain connects TRBV9 to TRBJ2-2; TRBD2 agrees at 7 bases. This CDR3 comprises 15 residues. Looked up from germline, CDR1 is SGDLS and CDR2 is YYNGEE. V shed 2 bases, J shed 5 bases, and the junction held 6 bases outside the gene matches. The CDR3 region is CASSVERGETGELFF. In nucleotides, the CDR3 is TGTGCCAGCAGCGTCGAGCGGGGAGAAACCGGGGAGCTGTTTTTT.

The V and J genes are TRBV7-3 and TRBJ2-3; TRBD2 agrees at 7 bases. This CDR3 is 14 amino acids long. Per germline, CDR1 SGHTA and CDR2 FQGTGA. The J segment lost 6 bases and the V segment lost 5 bases, leaving 8 bases of the junction unmatched. The CDR3 DNA reads TGTGCCAGCAGCCCAGGACTAGGTTCGGATACGCAGTATTTT. Translating gives CASSPGLGSDTQYF.

V is TRBV29-1 and J is TRBJ1-2; D call uncertain. CDR3 length equals 13 residues. V lost 4 bases and J 2 bases, leaving 11 bases between the germline ends. The V gene's germline CDR1 is SQVTM and CDR2 ANQGSEA. The CDR3 is CSVALQKNYGYTF. For the CDR3, the DNA is TGCAGCGTTGCTTTACAAAAAAACTATGGCTACACCTTC.

The chain employs TRBV9 and TRBJ2-7; possibly TRBD2 for D (5 bases). This CDR3 has 16 amino acids. The V and J ends lost 0 bases and 1 base respectively, with 14 bases between them. Germline V gives CDR1 SGDLS, CDR2 YYNGEE. The CDR3 protein is CASSVGGLESSYEQYF. CDR3 bases: TGTGCCAGCAGCGTAGGAGGGCTAGAGTCTTCCTACGAGCAGTACTTC.

The chain has TRBV9 and TRBJ1-2; the match to TRBD1 covers 9 bases. There are 13 residues in the CDR3. Germline V CDR1 and CDR2: SGDLS, YYNGEE. Trimming removed 4 bases from V and 4 bases from J; junction bases left unmatched: 2. CDR3: CASSPGQGYGYTF. DNA of the CDR3: TGTGCCAGCAGCCCGGGACAGGGCTATGGCTACACCTTC.

The chain employs TRBV5-5 and TRBJ2-7; weak D call: TRBD2 (6 bases). The germline CDR1 and CDR2 sequences are SGHKS and YYEKEE (reference sequence). Trimming shortened V by 4 bases and J by 3 bases, and 14 bases separated the two germline ends. This CDR3 has 14 amino acids. The CDR3 bases are TGTGCCAGCAGCATGGCCGGGACTTTCTACGAGCAGTACTTC. Residues: CASSMAGTFYEQYF.

The V gene is TRBV5-1, the J gene TRBJ2-2; TRBD2 matches 8 bases. There are 15 residues in the CDR3. With V trimmed by 4 bases and J by 6 bases, 8 bases remained unmatched. Germline CDR1 SGHRS, CDR2 YFSETQ. The CDR3 sequence: CASSPGGGRAGELFF. The CDR3 DNA follows: TGCGCCAGCAGCCCCGGCGGGGGGCGCGCCGGGGAGCTGTTTTTT.

This clone appeared a few times. The genes are TRBV6-2 or TRBV6-3 and TRBJ2-7; D is perhaps TRBD2 (5 bases). Germline V gene sequence: CDR1 MNHEY, CDR2 SVGEGT. CDR3 size: 12 residues. The V end was cut by 6 bases, the J end by 5 bases, with 11 bases between. The CDR3 sequence: CASSPRRNEQYF. Here the CDR3 DNA reads TGTGCCAGCAGCCCCCGGAGGAACGAGCAGTACTTC.

The rearrangement joins TRBV7-9 to TRBJ2-1; TRBD2 matches 8 bases. Per germline, CDR1 SEHNR and CDR2 FQNEAQ (reference sequence). The CDR3 spans 17 residues. Trimming removed 1 base from V and 4 bases from J; junction bases left unmatched: 9. The CDR3 region is CASSLEGWASGYNEQFF. CDR3 sequence (DNA): TGTGCCAGCAGCTTAGAAGGGTGGGCTAGCGGGTACAATGAGCAGTTCTTC.

This chain uses TRBV14 with TRBJ2-2; perhaps TRBD1 as D (5 bases). The CDR3 spans 13 residues. Germline values: CDR1 SGHDN, CDR2 FVKESK. Trimming took 5 bases from V and 7 from J, leaving 11 bases between them. CDR3 DNA: TGTGCCAGCAGCATGCAGGGTTACGGGGAGCTGTTTTTT. Translated: CASSMQGYGELFF.

The V call is TRBV21-1, the J call TRBJ2-5; TRBD2, as called in the table, went unchecked against the DNA. TRBV21-1 is a pseudogene. The CDR3 has 16 amino acids. CDR3 loop: CASNQQRREGLETQYF. The CDR3 region has the DNA TGTGCCAGCAACCAGCAAAGGAGGGAAGGATTAGAGACCCAGTACTTC.

This chain uses TRBV10-3 with TRBJ2-3, with TRBD2 matching over 11 bases. This CDR3 is built from 17 residues. Germline CDR1 reads ENHRY; CDR2 reads SYGVKD. The trim removed 8 bases at V and 2 bases at J, leaving 12 bases unmatched. The CDR3 DNA is TGTGCCATCCTAGGGGCTAGCGGGGGGCCTGCCACAGATACGCAGTATTTT. This sequence encodes CAILGASGGPATDTQYF.

This clone was detected only once. The CDR3 region is CASSPGHTDTQYF. CDR3 coding DNA: TGTGCCAGCAGTCCGGGACACACAGATACGCAGTATTTT. The J gene is TRBJ2-3, the V gene TRBV27; TRBD1 is a possible D gene (6 bases). In germline, CDR1 is MNHEY, CDR2 SMNVEV (reference sequence). V was cut by 5 bases and J by 2 bases, with 8 bases left in between. The CDR3 has 13 amino acids.

This sequence joins TRBV18 and TRBJ2-5, with D tentatively TRBD2 (7 bases). Germline CDR1 is KGHSH and CDR2 is LQKENI. The CDR3 covers 14 residues. Trimming removed 6 bases at V and 1 base at J, with 12 bases between. The CDR3 DNA reads as TGTGCCAGCTCTGAGGGGGGGCGCCAAGAGACCCAGTACTTC. Residues: CASSEGGRQETQYF.